This TCR beta chain was identified during a study of shared clonotypes between healthy human individuals. Study information: Donors consisted of a couple of women and a few men between 18 and 49.

J gave up 6 bases and V 6 bases, and 9 bases lay outside the gene matches. The CDR3 extends over 16 amino acids. In germline, CDR1 is MGHDK, CDR2 SYGVNS. Comment on this clone: Its antigen is unknown.

The table came from immunoSEQ multiplex PCR; TCRdb's copy has only in-frame clones and leaves some out. The sample lists about 2.4 million clones; 80% to 95% were seen once. Overall study findings and caveats: Naive subsets generally had larger estimated richness than memory subsets.

Sequencing was performed on naive CD4+ T cells from PBMCs. Subset indicated: CD45RA+ positively selected. This clonotype was obtained from a young man in good health. Some clones in this sample may be carry-over from other donors' samples. The chain joins TRBV25-1 to TRBJ2-1, with 12 bases aligning to TRBD1. CDR3 protein: CASREGTGGGINEQFF. In DNA, the CDR3 is TGTGCCAGCAGGGAAGGGACAGGGGGCGGTATCAATGAGCAGTTCTTC.